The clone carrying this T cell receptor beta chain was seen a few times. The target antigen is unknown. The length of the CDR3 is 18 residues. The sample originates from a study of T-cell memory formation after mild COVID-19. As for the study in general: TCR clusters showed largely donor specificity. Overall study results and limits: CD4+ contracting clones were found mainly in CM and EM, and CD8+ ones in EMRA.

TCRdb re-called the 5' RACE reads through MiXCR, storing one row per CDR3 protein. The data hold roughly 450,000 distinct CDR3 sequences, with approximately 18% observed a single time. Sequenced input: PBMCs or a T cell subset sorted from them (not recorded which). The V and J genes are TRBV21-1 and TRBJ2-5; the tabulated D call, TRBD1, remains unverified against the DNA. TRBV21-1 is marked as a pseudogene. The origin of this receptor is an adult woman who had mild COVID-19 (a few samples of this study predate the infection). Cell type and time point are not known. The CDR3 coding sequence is TGTGCCAGCAGCAAAGGACAGGGGCCTACCCATCGTCAAGAGACCCAGTACTTC. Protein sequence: CASSKGQGPTHRQETQYF.